These 30 T cell receptor beta chains share one sample of origin, sequenced in a study of T cell changes during pregnancy in multiple sclerosis. Clones were sequenced by immunoSEQ multiplex PCR, and TCRdb holds only the in-frame ones, with some missing. The table includes some 60,000 clones, 80% to 90% detected once. What was sequenced was peripheral blood from another person, used as feeder cells. Source of these receptors: a human donor whose cells served as feeder cells for cultures in a pregnancy study.

The V call is TRBV10-1, the J call TRBJ1-1; TRBD1 agrees at 7 bases. CDR3 length equals 13 residues. J lost 3 bases, V lost 6 bases, and 4 bases had no gene match. CDR1 and CDR2 from the germline V gene are WNHNN and SYGVQD (reference sequence). This CDR3 is CASSAGQDTEAFF. CDR3 nucleotide sequence: TGCGCCAGCAGCGCTGGACAGGACACTGAAGCTTTCTTT.

The chain has TRBV7-2 and TRBJ2-7; D possibly corresponds to TRBD1 (6 bases). V lost 5 bases and J 7 bases, leaving 15 bases between the germline ends. CDR3 length: 13 amino acids. Germline CDR1 SGHTA, CDR2 FQGNSA. The CDR3 loop reads CASSVRQVEEQYF. CDR3 nucleotides: TGTGCCAGCAGCGTGAGACAGGTTGAAGAGCAGTACTTC.

CDR3 sequence (DNA): TGTGCCAGCAGACTTGGACTAGCGGGGGGCGAGCAGTACTTC. Encoded protein: CASRLGLAGGEQYF. This chain links TRBV6-5 with TRBJ2-7, with 14 bases that match TRBD2. Germline V gene data show CDR1 as MNHEY and CDR2 as SVGAGI. V dropped 6 bases and J dropped 6; count of bases not matched to a gene: 4. This CDR3 comprises 14 residues.

V is TRBV5-6 and J is TRBJ1-3; TRBD1 matches at 8 bases. CDR3 size: 14 residues. J gave up 1 base and V 4 bases, and 1 base lay outside the gene matches. Per germline, CDR1 SGHDT and CDR2 YYEEEE. The CDR3 sequence is CASSRQGSGNTIYF. The DNA for the CDR3 is TGTGCCAGCAGCAGACAGGGGTCTGGAAACACCATATATTTT. The variable domain in full, completed from reference TRBV5-6 and TRBJ1-3, reads DAGVTQSPTHLIKTRGQQVTLRCSPKSGHDTVSWYQQALGQGPQFIFQYYEEEERQRGNFPDRFSGHQFPNYSSELNVNALLLGDSALYLCASSRQGSGNTIYFGEGSWLTVV.

V usage is TRBV7-2 and J usage is TRBJ2-4; the match to TRBD1 covers 8 bases. Germline trimming cut 4 bases from V and 11 bases from J; bases unmatched to any gene: 13. This CDR3 comprises 15 residues. Germline lookup yields CDR1 SGHTA and CDR2 FQGNSA. The DNA for the CDR3 is TGTGCCAGCAGCTCCGACAGGGGACGTTTTTCGGTTCAGTACTTC. Encoded protein: CASSSDRGRFSVQYF.

The J gene is TRBJ2-6, the V gene TRBV4-2; possible D gene TRBD1, 6 bases. The CDR3 is 16 amino acids. CDR1 and CDR2 from the germline V gene are LGHNA and YNFKEQ. V shed 3 bases and J shed 0 bases, with 9 bases lying between them. The CDR3 bases are TGTGCCAGCAGCCAGGGGGCGAGCTCTGGGGCCAACGTCCTGACTTTC. The encoded protein is CASSQGASSGANVLTF.

In DNA form, the CDR3 reads TGTGCCTGGAGTGGACTAGCTTGGGCAGATACGCAGTATTTT. This encodes CAWSGLAWADTQYF. This chain links TRBV30 with TRBJ2-3; 7 nucleotides line up with TRBD2. There are 14 residues in the CDR3. V dropped 1 base and J dropped 4; count of bases not matched to a gene: 5. Germline-derived CDR1 and CDR2 are GTSNPN and SVGIG (reference sequence).

The gene calls are TRBV7-2 and TRBJ2-3; TRBD1 aligns across 9 bases. The CDR3 loop spans 14 amino acids. V gave up 2 bases and J gave up 6 bases; unmatched junction bases: 3. From germline, CDR1 is SGHTA and CDR2 FQGNSA. CDR3 in amino acids: CASSLTGGRDTQYF. Written as DNA, the CDR3 is TGTGCCAGCAGCTTAACAGGGGGCCGGGATACGCAGTATTTT.

The gene calls are TRBV11-3 and TRBJ2-3; tentative D call: TRBD1 (6 bases). The V end lost 5 bases, the J end lost 0 bases, and 12 bases lay between the germline ends. CDR1 is SGHNT and CDR2 is YENEEA in the germline V gene. This CDR3 comprises 15 residues. CDR3 residues: CASSSAGDSTDTQYF. CDR3 nucleotide sequence: TGTGCCAGCAGCAGCGCAGGGGACAGCACAGATACGCAGTATTTT.

V usage is TRBV11-1 and J usage is TRBJ2-3; 10 bases match TRBD2. Germline CDR1 reads SGHAT; CDR2 reads FQDESV (reference sequence). The CDR3 consists of 17 residues. With 5 bases clipped from V and 7 bases from J, the junction kept 15 bases outside the gene matches. The CDR3 DNA is TGTGCCAGCAGCCCGAGCCTAGCGGGAGTATTCGTGAATACGCAGTATTTT. Amino acids: CASSPSLAGVFVNTQYF.

The J gene is TRBJ2-7, the V gene TRBV19; D might be TRBD2 (5 bases). The CDR3 contains 11 residues. Per the germline V gene, CDR1 is LNHDA and CDR2 is SQIVND (reference sequence). The V end lost 1 base, the J end lost 7 bases, and 5 bases lay between the germline ends. CDR3 DNA sequence: TGTGCCAGTAGTATAGGGACTGAGCAGTACTTC. It yields the protein CASSIGTEQYF.

In the case of this clone: An end of the junction does not agree with germline; a read error may underlie this. This chain uses TRBV10-3 with TRBJ1-1; tentatively, D is TRBD1 (5 bases). Germline CDR1 reads ENHRY; CDR2 reads SYGVKD. The CDR3 sequence is 13 residues long. CDR3 amino acids: CAISESAGREVFF. Written as DNA, the CDR3 is TGTGCCATCAGTGAGTCTGCAGGGAGGGAAGTTTTCTTT.

CDR3: CASSQPGDRGNYGYTF. The CDR3 DNA is TGTGCCAGTAGTCAACCAGGGGACCGAGGTAACTATGGCTACACCTTC. The V and J genes are TRBV19 and TRBJ1-2, with a possible D match to TRBD1 (6 bases). The germline V and J ends were trimmed by 5 bases and 1 base, with 17 bases remaining between them. The CDR3 spans 16 residues. Germline CDR1 and CDR2: LNHDA and SQIVND (reference sequence). The full variable domain, in which reference TRBV19 and TRBJ1-2 provide the parts outside the CDR3, is DGGITQSPKYLFRKEGQNVTLSCEQNLNHDAMYWYRQDPGQGLRLIYYSQIVNDFQKGDIAEGYSVSREKKESFPLTVTSAQKNPTAFYLCASSQPGDRGNYGYTFGSGTRLTVV.

The chain joins TRBV2 to TRBJ2-5; TRBD2 matches 14 bases. This CDR3 comprises 15 residues. Looked up from germline, CDR1 is SNHLY and CDR2 is FYNNEI. Trimming took 8 bases from V and 7 from J; bases not matched to a gene: 9. This chain's CDR3 is CASQKGLAGGLTQYF. The CDR3 region has the DNA TGTGCCAGCCAAAAAGGACTAGCGGGGGGCCTGACCCAGTACTTC.

This chain connects TRBV28 to TRBJ2-1; D unclear. Trimming took off 2 bases at V and 7 bases at J, with 0 bases between the two ends. The CDR3 totals 10 residues. Per the germline V gene, CDR1 is MDHEN and CDR2 is SYDVKM. This CDR3 reads CASSLNEQFF. DNA of the CDR3: TGTGCCAGCAGTTTAAATGAGCAGTTCTTC.

V is TRBV7-2 and J is TRBJ2-7; weak D call: TRBD2 (5 bases). V was shortened by 5 bases and J by 4 bases, with 12 bases between the two germline ends. Germline V CDR1 and CDR2: SGHTA, FQGNSA. This CDR3 has 13 amino acids. CDR3: CASSRGRVYEQYF. DNA for the CDR3: TGTGCCAGCAGCCGGGGAAGAGTTTACGAGCAGTACTTC.

The chain couples TRBV27 to TRBJ2-7, with D possibly matching TRBD1 (6 bases). CDR1 is MNHEY and CDR2 is SMNVEV in the germline V gene (reference sequence). The CDR3 has 13 amino acids. Trimming took off 5 bases at V and 6 bases at J, with 14 bases between the two ends. CDR3 in DNA: TGTGCCAGCAGTCCTGGGGGCCTTAGCGAGCAGTACTTC. Its translation is CASSPGGLSEQYF.

This sequence joins TRBV7-9 and TRBJ1-2; possible D gene TRBD1, 6 bases. Trimming stripped 2 bases from V and 9 bases from J, with 16 bases between. Germline V lookup: CDR1 SEHNR, CDR2 FQNEAQ (reference sequence). The CDR3 consists of 14 residues. The DNA for the CDR3 is TGTGCCAGCAGCTTATGGGGGCGGTTCCAACGCTACACCTTC. This translates into CASSLWGRFQRYTF. Full variable domain (outside the CDR3, taken from reference TRBV7-9 and TRBJ1-2): DTGVSQNPRHKITKRGQNVTFRCDPISEHNRLYWYRQTLGQGPEFLTYFQNEAQLEKSRLLSDRFSAERPKGSFSTLEIQRTEQGDSAMYLCASSLWGRFQRYTFGSGTRLTVV.

The J gene is TRBJ2-3, the V gene TRBV28; D possibly corresponds to TRBD2 (5 bases). The CDR3 runs 15 residues. Germline V gene lookup returns CDR1 MDHEN and CDR2 SYDVKM. V was trimmed by 7 bases and J by 5 bases, leaving 19 bases between them. This CDR3 reads CASTVRAPGRDTQYF. DNA for the CDR3: TGTGCCAGCACCGTGAGGGCCCCAGGAAGAGATACGCAGTATTTT.

The CDR3 protein is CASSRDWNSYEQYF. In DNA form, the CDR3 reads TGTGCCAGCAGCCGGGACTGGAACTCCTACGAGCAGTACTTC. V usage is TRBV7-2 and J usage is TRBJ2-7, with D perhaps matching TRBD2 (6 bases). The CDR3 covers 14 residues. V lost 5 bases to trimming and J lost 0 bases, with 11 bases between them. Looked up from germline, CDR1 is SGHTA and CDR2 is FQGNSA. Supplemented by reference TRBV7-2 and TRBJ2-7, the full variable domain reads GAGVSQSPSNKVTEKGKDVELRCDPISGHTALYWYRQSLGQGLEFLIYFQGNSAPDKSGLPSDRFSAERTGGSVSTLTIQRTQQEDSAVYLCASSRDWNSYEQYFGPGTRLTVT.

The V call is TRBV6-1, the J call TRBJ2-7; 7 bases align to TRBD1. In germline, CDR1 is MNHNS, CDR2 SASEGT. V was clipped by 10 bases and J by 1 base; unmatched bases: 7. The CDR3 is made up of 13 amino acids. The CDR3 loop reads CAITPGQSYEQYF. The CDR3 DNA reads TGTGCCATCACTCCGGGACAGTCCTACGAGCAGTACTTC.

The rearrangement joins TRBV11-2 to TRBJ2-1; 11 nucleotides match TRBD2. V lost 1 base, J lost 4 bases, and 9 bases stayed unmatched. There are 18 residues in the CDR3. Germline CDR1 is SGHAT and CDR2 is FQNNGV. CDR3 coding DNA: TGTGCCAGCAGCTTAGTCGGGACTAGCGGTTTTAATTACAATGAGCAGTTCTTC. It yields the protein CASSLVGTSGFNYNEQFF. Together with reference TRBV11-2 and TRBJ2-1, the CDR3 gives the full variable domain: EAGVAQSPRYKIIEKRQSVAFWCNPISGHATLYWYQQILGQGPKLLIQFQNNGVVDDSQLPKDRFSAERLKGVDSTLKIQPAKLEDSAVYLCASSLVGTSGFNYNEQFFGPGTRLTVL.

The CDR3 DNA follows: TGTGCCAGTAGTCCCGACTCCTCCTACGAGCAGTACTTC. Its translation is CASSPDSSYEQYF. This rearrangement joins TRBV19 to TRBJ2-7; D remains unclear. The V and J ends lost 5 bases and 0 bases respectively, with 8 bases between them. CDR1 LNHDA and CDR2 SQIVND come from the germline V gene (reference sequence). The CDR3 has 13 amino acids.

This chain connects TRBV6-4 to TRBJ2-3; 8 bases line up with TRBD2. The CDR3 has 16 residues. Germline CDR1 is MRHNA and CDR2 is SNTAGT. The ends lost 0 bases at V and 0 bases at J; junction bases unmatched: 2. Here the CDR3 reads CASSDSASGSTDTQYF. In DNA, the CDR3 is TGTGCCAGCAGTGACTCCGCTAGCGGGAGCACAGATACGCAGTATTTT.

This rearrangement joins TRBV5-6 to TRBJ2-1, with a weak D call TRBD2 (6 bases). In germline, CDR1 is SGHDT, CDR2 YYEEEE. CDR3 length equals 14 residues. Between the trimmed V and J ends, which lost 1 base and 5 bases, there was a span of 10 bases. CDR3 nucleotide sequence: TGTGCCAGCAGCTTGATGAGACTAGACAATGAGCAGTTCTTC. Translation gives CASSLMRLDNEQFF.

The chain uses TRBV7-2 and TRBJ1-2; a possible D gene is TRBD1 (5 bases). CDR1 is SGHTA, CDR2 FQGNSA, per germline. The CDR3 consists of 13 residues. Trimming removed 5 bases at V and 3 bases at J, with 10 bases between. The CDR3 DNA sequence: TGTGCCAGCAGCGGAGTAGGGGACTATGGCTACACCTTC. Amino acid sequence: CASSGVGDYGYTF.

The chain couples TRBV5-8 to TRBJ1-5; 10 bases are shared with TRBD1. The CDR3 contains 16 residues. J lost 6 bases, V lost 4 bases, and 10 bases had no gene match. Germline V gene sequence: CDR1 SGHTS, CDR2 YDEGEE. The CDR3 sequence: CASSPQDRGPSQPQHF. The CDR3 DNA reads TGTGCCAGCAGCCCCCAAGACAGGGGGCCGTCTCAGCCCCAGCATTTT.

A single count supports this clone. This chain connects TRBV19 to TRBJ1-3; D is undetermined. Trimming took off 6 bases at V and 0 bases at J, with 6 bases between the two ends. Germline-derived CDR1 and CDR2 are LNHDA and SQIVND (reference sequence). CDR3 length equals 13 residues. The CDR3: CASRPPSGNTIYF. In nucleotides, the CDR3 is TGTGCCAGTAGACCTCCCTCTGGAAACACCATATATTTT.

This clone was detected a few times. This sequence joins TRBV11-2 and TRBJ2-5; 7 nucleotides agree with TRBD2. V shed 5 bases, J shed 0 bases, and the junction held 6 bases outside the gene matches. The CDR3 contains 15 residues. Germline V gene lookup returns CDR1 SGHAT and CDR2 FQNNGV. The CDR3 nucleotides are TGTGCCAGCAGCCCACCGGGACTACACCAAGAGACCCAGTACTTC. Its protein is CASSPPGLHQETQYF.

The chain joins TRBV28 to TRBJ2-3, with D tentatively TRBD1 (6 bases). V lost 4 bases, J lost 0 bases, and 17 bases lay in between. Germline V CDR1 and CDR2: MDHEN, SYDVKM. There are 17 residues in the CDR3. In DNA, the CDR3 is TGTGCCAGCAGTTCTCGACAGGCGATAACTAGCACAGATACGCAGTATTTT. Protein sequence: CASSSRQAITSTDTQYF.